Listed below are T cell receptor beta chains from one sample, sequenced in a study of T cells in Graves' hyperthyroidism and ophthalmopathy. TCRdb reanalysed the multiplex PCR reads using MiXCR and keeps one entry per CDR3 protein. The sample lists 550,000 to 800,000 distinct CDR3 sequences, 15% to 20% seen once, with roughly 15% in the top ten. The material sequenced was blood. The receptors were gathered from a man aged 45-60 years with Graves' hyperthyroidism. Each CDR3 is given with its conserved first and last residue. A D gene is named only where the DNA matches it firmly. Clone size is not always given. Where it is, it says once, few, many or a class for expanded clones.

CDR3aa | CDR3nt | j_gene | v_gene | abundance | d_gene
CASSSLLYYNEQFF | TGTGCCAGCAGTTCTCTCCTCTACTACAATGAGCAGTTCTTC | TRBJ2-1 | TRBV27 | few | NA
CASKWSDDPYEQYF | TGTGCCAGCAAATGGTCCGACGATCCCTACGAGCAGTACTTC | TRBJ2-7 | TRBV6-1 | few | NA
CASSSPGLRPASPLHF | TGTGCCAGTAGTAGCCCGGGACTCCGGCCAGCTTCACCCCTCCACTTT | TRBJ1-6 | TRBV19 | many | NA
CASSVTGTTDQPQHF | TGTGCCAGTAGTGTCACCGGGACAACAGATCAGCCCCAGCATTTT | TRBJ1-5 | TRBV19 | few | NA
CASSQQSGTGNEQYF | TGTGCCAGCAGTCAGCAATCCGGGACAGGGAACGAGCAGTACTTC | TRBJ2-7 | TRBV6-1 | many | TRBD1
CASSLRDTRNTEAFF | TGTGCCAGCAGCTTACGGGACACTCGAAACACTGAAGCTTTCTTT | TRBJ1-1 | TRBV11-2 | many | NA
CASSLLCTEAFF | TGTGCCAGCAGCTTACTTTGCACTGAAGCTTTCTTT | TRBJ1-1 | TRBV7-9 | NA | NA
CASSRTRGETQYF | TGTGCCAGCAGCCGGACAAGGGGGGAGACCCAGTACTTC | TRBJ2-5 | TRBV2 | many | NA
CATSDPRTGLNYGYTF | TGTGCCACCAGTGACCCGCGGACAGGACTTAACTATGGCTACACCTTC | TRBJ1-2 | TRBV24-1 | many | TRBD1
CATSDIRNRDTQYF | TGTGCCACCAGTGATATACGCAATCGGGATACGCAGTATTTT | TRBJ2-3 | TRBV24-1 | NA | NA
CASSGDHSYEQYF | TGTGCCAGCAGCGGGGACCACTCCTACGAGCAGTACTTC | TRBJ2-7 | TRBV9 | NA | NA
CASTPDRGEDTQYF | TGTGCCAGTACCCCGGACAGGGGAGAGGATACGCAGTATTTT | TRBJ2-3 | TRBV19 | NA | TRBD1
CASSLSLFGDSSSGANVLTF | TGTGCCAGCAGTTTATCTCTCTTCGGGGACAGTTCCTCTGGGGCCAACGTCCTGACTTTC | TRBJ2-6 | TRBV28 | NA | TRBD1
CASSQEWQGGYEQYF | TGTGCCAGCAGCCAAGAATGGCAGGGGGGATACGAGCAGTACTTC | TRBJ2-7 | TRBV14 | many | NA
CASSEELAPYNEQFF | TGTGCCAGCAGTGAAGAGCTAGCACCCTACAATGAGCAGTTCTTC | TRBJ2-1 | TRBV6-1 | many | NA
CASSAPGQGRNTEAFF | TGTGCCAGCAGCGCACCCGGACAGGGTCGGAACACTGAAGCTTTCTTT | TRBJ1-1 | TRBV9 | NA | TRBD1
CASSITGGADGYTF | TGTGCCAGTAGTATCACAGGGGGCGCGGATGGCTACACCTTC | TRBJ1-2 | TRBV19 | NA | TRBD1
CAISGLAGFYEQYF | TGTGCCATCTCTGGACTAGCGGGATTCTACGAGCAGTACTTC | TRBJ2-7 | TRBV6-1 | few | TRBD2
CATGPSQGNEQFF | TGTGCCACCGGACCGAGCCAGGGAAATGAGCAGTTCTTC | TRBJ2-1 | TRBV24-1 | NA | NA
CASSPTYEAFF | TGTGCCAGCAGCCCGACATATGAAGCTTTCTTT | TRBJ1-1 | TRBV2 | many | NA
CSARDQATQYF | TGCAGTGCTAGAGATCAAGCTACGCAGTATTTT | TRBJ2-3 | TRBV20-1 | many | NA
CASSQGRSEQCF | TGTGCCAGCAGTCAGGGTCGGAGCGAGCAGTGCTTC | TRBJ2-7 | TRBV28 | NA | NA
CASREETVENQPQHF | TGTGCCAGCAGGGAGGAGACAGTGGAGAATCAGCCCCAGCATTTT | TRBJ1-5 | TRBV6-1 | many | NA
CAIADKPQETQYF | TGTGCCATCGCGGATAAGCCTCAAGAGACCCAGTACTTC | TRBJ2-5 | TRBV10-3 | many | NA
CASLGLVSTDTQYF | TGTGCCAGCTTAGGACTAGTGTCAACAGATACGCAGTATTTT | TRBJ2-3 | TRBV2 | many | TRBD2
CASVRGSSSGANVLTF | TGCGCCAGCGTAAGGGGGAGCAGCTCCGGGGCCAACGTCCTGACTTTC | TRBJ2-6 | TRBV10-2 | few | NA
CATSAGQKGETQYF | TGTGCCACCAGCGCGGGACAGAAAGGAGAGACCCAGTACTTC | TRBJ2-5 | TRBV24-1 | NA | NA
CASSTTVLRGASTDTQYF | TGTGCCAGCAGCACGACAGTTTTGCGGGGGGCAAGCACAGATACGCAGTATTTT | TRBJ2-3 | TRBV7-9 | NA | TRBD2
CASSLDRGKTQYF | TGTGCCAGCAGCTTGGACAGGGGAAAGACCCAGTACTTC | TRBJ2-5 | TRBV7-2 | many | TRBD1
CASSGSGAGGCQETQYF | TGTGCCAGCAGCGGGTCTGGGGCGGGAGGGTGCCAAGAGACCCAGTACTTC | TRBJ2-5 | TRBV11-2 | once | TRBD2
CASSHLAGEAGNTIYF | TGCGCCAGCAGCCACCTCGCGGGGGAAGCTGGAAACACCATATATTTT | TRBJ1-3 | TRBV4-1 | NA | NA
CASSLDGSVSYEQYF | TGTGCCAGCAGCTTAGACGGGAGCGTCTCCTACGAGCAGTACTTC | TRBJ2-7 | TRBV11-2 | many | NA
CASSLAGFTSGRALRFNEQFF | TGTGCCAGCAGCTTAGCGGGATTTACTAGCGGGAGGGCGCTAAGGTTCAATGAGCAGTTCTTC | TRBJ2-1 | TRBV11-2 | many | TRBD2
CASSLGPREAFF | TGTGCCAGCAGCTTGGGACCCCGTGAAGCTTTCTTT | TRBJ1-1 | TRBV7-9 | many | NA
CASSLTRGGTPYEQYF | TGTGCCAGCAGCCTCACGCGGGGCGGGACCCCCTACGAGCAGTACTTC | TRBJ2-7 | TRBV13 | NA | NA